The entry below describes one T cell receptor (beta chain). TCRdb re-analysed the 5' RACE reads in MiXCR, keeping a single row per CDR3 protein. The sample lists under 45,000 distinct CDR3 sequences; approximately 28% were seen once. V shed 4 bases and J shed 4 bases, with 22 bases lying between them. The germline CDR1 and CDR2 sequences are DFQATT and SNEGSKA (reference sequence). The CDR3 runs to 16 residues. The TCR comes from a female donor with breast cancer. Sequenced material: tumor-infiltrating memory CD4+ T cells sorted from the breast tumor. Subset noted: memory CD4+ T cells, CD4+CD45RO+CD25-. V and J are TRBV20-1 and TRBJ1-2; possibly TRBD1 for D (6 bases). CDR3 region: CSAKGGLGTSGYGYTF. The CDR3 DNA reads TGCAGTGCTAAAGGGGGGTTAGGGACCTCTGGCTATGGCTACACCTTC.